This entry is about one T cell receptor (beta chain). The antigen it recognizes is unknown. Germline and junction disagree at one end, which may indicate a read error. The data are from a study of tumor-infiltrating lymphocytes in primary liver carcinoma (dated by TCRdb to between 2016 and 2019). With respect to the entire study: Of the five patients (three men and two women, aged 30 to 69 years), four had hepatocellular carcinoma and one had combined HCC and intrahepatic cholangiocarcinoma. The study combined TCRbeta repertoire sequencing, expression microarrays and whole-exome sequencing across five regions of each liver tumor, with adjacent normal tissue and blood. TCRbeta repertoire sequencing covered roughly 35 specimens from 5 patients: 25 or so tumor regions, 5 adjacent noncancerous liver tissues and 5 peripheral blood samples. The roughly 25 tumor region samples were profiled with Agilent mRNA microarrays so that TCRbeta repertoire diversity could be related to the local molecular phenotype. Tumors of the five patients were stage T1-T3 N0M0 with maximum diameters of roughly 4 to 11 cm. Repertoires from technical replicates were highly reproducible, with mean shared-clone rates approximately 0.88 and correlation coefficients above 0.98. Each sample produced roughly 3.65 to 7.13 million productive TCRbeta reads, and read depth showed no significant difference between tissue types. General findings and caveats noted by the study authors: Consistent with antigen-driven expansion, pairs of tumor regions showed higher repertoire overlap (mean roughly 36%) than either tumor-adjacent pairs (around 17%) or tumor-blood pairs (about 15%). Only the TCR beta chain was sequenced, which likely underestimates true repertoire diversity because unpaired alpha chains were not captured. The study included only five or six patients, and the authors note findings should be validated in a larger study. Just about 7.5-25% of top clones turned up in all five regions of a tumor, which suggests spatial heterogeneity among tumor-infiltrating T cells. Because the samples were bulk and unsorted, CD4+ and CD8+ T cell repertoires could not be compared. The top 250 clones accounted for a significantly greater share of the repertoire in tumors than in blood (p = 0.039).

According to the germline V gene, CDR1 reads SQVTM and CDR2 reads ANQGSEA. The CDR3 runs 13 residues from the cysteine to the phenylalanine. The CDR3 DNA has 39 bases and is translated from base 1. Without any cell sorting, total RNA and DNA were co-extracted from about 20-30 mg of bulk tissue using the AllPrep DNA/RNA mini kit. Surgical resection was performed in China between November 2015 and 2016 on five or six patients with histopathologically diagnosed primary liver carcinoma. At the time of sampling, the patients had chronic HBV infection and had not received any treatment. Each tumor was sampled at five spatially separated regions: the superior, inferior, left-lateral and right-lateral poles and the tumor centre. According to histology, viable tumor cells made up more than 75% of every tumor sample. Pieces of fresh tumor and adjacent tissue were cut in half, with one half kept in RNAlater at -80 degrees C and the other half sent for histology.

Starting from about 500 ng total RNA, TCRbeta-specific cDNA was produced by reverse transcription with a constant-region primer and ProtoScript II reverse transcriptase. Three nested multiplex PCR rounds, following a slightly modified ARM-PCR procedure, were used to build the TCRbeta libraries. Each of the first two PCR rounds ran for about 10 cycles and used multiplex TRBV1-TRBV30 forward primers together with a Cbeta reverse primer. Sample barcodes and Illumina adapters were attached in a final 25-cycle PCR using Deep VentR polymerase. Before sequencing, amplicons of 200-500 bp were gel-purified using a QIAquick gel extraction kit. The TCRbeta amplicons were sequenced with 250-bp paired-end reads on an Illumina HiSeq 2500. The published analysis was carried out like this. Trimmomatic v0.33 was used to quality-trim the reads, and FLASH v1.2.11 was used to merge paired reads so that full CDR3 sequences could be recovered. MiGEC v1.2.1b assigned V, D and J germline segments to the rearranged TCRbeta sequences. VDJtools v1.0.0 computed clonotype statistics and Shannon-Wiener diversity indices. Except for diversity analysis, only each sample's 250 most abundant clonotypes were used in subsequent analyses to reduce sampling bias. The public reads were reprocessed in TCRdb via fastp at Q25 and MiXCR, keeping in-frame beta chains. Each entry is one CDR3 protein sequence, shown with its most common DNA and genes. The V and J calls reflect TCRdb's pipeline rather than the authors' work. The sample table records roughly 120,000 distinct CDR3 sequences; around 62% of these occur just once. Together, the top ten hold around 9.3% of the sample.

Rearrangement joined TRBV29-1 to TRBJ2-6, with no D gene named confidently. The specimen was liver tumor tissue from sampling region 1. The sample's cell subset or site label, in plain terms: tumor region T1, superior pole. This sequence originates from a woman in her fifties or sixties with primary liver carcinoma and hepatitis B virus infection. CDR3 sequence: CSARKSGVNVLIF. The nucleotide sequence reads TGCAGCGCCCGTAAGTCTGGGGTCAACGTCCTGATTTTC.